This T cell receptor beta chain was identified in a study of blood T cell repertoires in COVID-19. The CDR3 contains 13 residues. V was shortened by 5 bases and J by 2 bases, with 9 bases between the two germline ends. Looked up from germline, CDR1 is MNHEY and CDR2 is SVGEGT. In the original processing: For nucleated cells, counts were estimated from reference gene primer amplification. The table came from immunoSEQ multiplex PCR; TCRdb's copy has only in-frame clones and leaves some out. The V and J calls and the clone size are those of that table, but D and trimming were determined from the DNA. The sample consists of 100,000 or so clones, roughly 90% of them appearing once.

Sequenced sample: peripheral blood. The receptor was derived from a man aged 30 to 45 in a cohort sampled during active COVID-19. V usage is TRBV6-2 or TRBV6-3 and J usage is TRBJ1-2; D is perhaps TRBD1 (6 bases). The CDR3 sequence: CASSRGQNYGYTF. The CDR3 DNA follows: TGTGCCAGCAGTCGTGGACAGAACTATGGCTACACCTTC.